The next 21 T cell receptor beta chains were all read from a single sample in a study of technical replicates of blood from a few donors. Clones were read by immunoSEQ multiplex PCR, and TCRdb kept only the in-frame ones, dropping some. This sample has some 74,000 clones, with approximately 91% found just once. The sample consisted of T cells isolated from PBMCs. The receptors derive from a human donor in good health.

V is TRBV9 and J is TRBJ2-2, with TRBD2 identical over 12 bases. The V gene's germline CDR1 is SGDLS and CDR2 YYNGEE. CDR3 size: 18 residues. J was trimmed by 2 bases and V by 2 bases; bases with no gene match: 7. For the CDR3, the DNA is TGTGCCAGCAGCGTCCCCCTTGGACTAGCGGGAAACACCGGGGAGCTGTTTTTT. This translates into CASSVPLGLAGNTGELFF.

The genes are TRBV9 and TRBJ1-2; the match to TRBD1 covers 11 bases. The germline gives CDR1 SGDLS, CDR2 YYNGEE. The V gene end was trimmed by 3 bases and the J gene end by 5 bases; junction bases not matched to a gene: 6. CDR3 length: 15 amino acids. The CDR3 sequence: CASSEPGTGGYGYTF. In DNA form, the CDR3 reads TGTGCCAGCAGCGAACCCGGGACAGGGGGATATGGCTACACCTTC.

V usage is TRBV7-6 and J usage is TRBJ1-1; 7 nucleotides line up with TRBD1. After removal of 5 bases from V and 1 base from J, the junction contained 7 bases not matched to a gene. Germline-derived CDR1 and CDR2 are SGHVS and FNYEAQ. The CDR3 extends over 15 amino acids. In DNA form, the CDR3 reads TGTGCCAGCAGCCCGTGGACAGGACGGAACACTGAAGCTTTCTTT. Protein: CASSPWTGRNTEAFF.

This clone has a single count. This rearrangement joins TRBV4-1 to TRBJ2-1; TRBD2 agrees at 9 bases. Germline V gene data show CDR1 as MGHRA and CDR2 as YSYEKL. V was pared by 1 base and J by 5 bases, with 9 bases of the junction left unmatched. CDR3 length equals 17 residues. The CDR3 protein is CASSQVTEREADNEQFF. The CDR3 region has the DNA TGCGCCAGCAGCCAAGTAACAGAGCGGGAGGCCGACAATGAGCAGTTCTTC.

The V and J genes are TRBV18 and TRBJ2-1; D unresolved. The germline V gene encodes CDR1 KGHSH and CDR2 LQKENI. CDR3 size: 14 residues. V lost 0 bases and J lost 3, with 6 bases in between. CDR3 coding DNA: TGTGCCAGCTCACCACCGTACAGCTACAATGAGCAGTTCTTC. Residues: CASSPPYSYNEQFF.

V is TRBV7-8 and J is TRBJ1-4, with D hard to call. V shed 1 base and J shed 5 bases, with 14 bases lying between them. Germline CDR1 and CDR2: SGHVS and FQNEAQ. The CDR3 runs 16 residues. The DNA for the CDR3 is TGTGCCAGCAGCTTAGATCTGCGCGGAGGGAATGAAAAACTGTTTTTT. It is translated as CASSLDLRGGNEKLFF.

V usage is TRBV6-6 and J usage is TRBJ2-3; D is possibly TRBD1 (7 bases). The germline V gene has CDR1 MNHNY and CDR2 SVGAGI (reference sequence). The CDR3 has 13 amino acids. Trimming took 9 bases from V and 4 from J, leaving 14 bases between them. CDR3 in amino acids: CASNDREADTQYF. CDR3 DNA: TGTGCCAGTAACGACAGGGAGGCAGATACGCAGTATTTT.

V and J are TRBV2 and TRBJ1-4; D gene unclear. The CDR3 contains 16 residues. V lost 2 bases to trimming and J lost 0 bases, with 10 bases between them. CDR1 and CDR2 (germline): SNHLY, FYNNEI. The CDR3 nucleotides read TGTGCCAGCAGTGAAACAGTCCCTGCAACTAATGAAAAACTGTTTTTT. This sequence encodes CASSETVPATNEKLFF.

The chain uses TRBV29-1 and TRBJ2-7; 9 bases fit TRBD1. The V segment lost 6 bases and the J segment 2 bases; nucleotides outside the gene matches: 5. The CDR3 consists of 13 residues. Germline CDR1 reads SQVTM; CDR2 reads ANQGSEA. The CDR3 DNA follows: TGCAGCGTCCGACAGGGGGGCCCCTACGAGCAGTACTTC. This translates into CSVRQGGPYEQYF.

This clone was seen just once. The chain has TRBV15 and TRBJ1-2, with 7 nucleotides matching TRBD1. The CDR3 has 16 amino acids. Germline CDR1 LNHNV, CDR2 YYDKDF (reference sequence). The V gene end was trimmed by 5 bases and the J gene end by 4 bases; junction bases not matched to a gene: 13. The CDR3 region has the DNA TGTGCCACCAGCGGACGGGACAGAGACGATCTCTATGGCTACACCTTC. Protein product: CATSGRDRDDLYGYTF.

This clone was recorded once. The chain uses TRBV2 and TRBJ2-1; D uncertain. V shed 4 bases and J shed 6 bases, with 13 bases lying between them. The germline gives CDR1 SNHLY, CDR2 FYNNEI. The CDR3 has 14 amino acids. DNA of the CDR3: TGTGCCAGCAGTGGTGCGGAGAACCTCAATGAGCAGTTCTTC. It is translated as CASSGAENLNEQFF.

This clone was recorded once. V usage is TRBV21-1 and J usage is TRBJ2-7; TRBD2, the table's D call, lacks a check against the DNA. TRBV21-1 is listed as a pseudogene. The CDR3 is 18 residues long. DNA of the CDR3: TGTGCCAGCAGCAAAGGCATAGGGACTAGCCGAGGGTCCTACGAGCAGTACTTC. Its protein is CASSKGIGTSRGSYEQYF.

CDR3 sequence (DNA): TGTGCCAGTAGTATTGGGCCGGGAACCACTGAAGCTTTCTTT. Its protein is CASSIGPGTTEAFF. The chain combines TRBV19 with TRBJ1-1; D call uncertain. V lost 3 bases to trimming and J lost 4 bases, with 12 bases between them. The germline CDR1 and CDR2 sequences are LNHDA and SQIVND (reference sequence). The CDR3 is 14 residues long.

The gene calls are TRBV9 and TRBJ2-1, with 8 positions matching TRBD2. The CDR3 is made up of 16 amino acids. The J segment lost 4 bases and the V segment lost 1 base, leaving 7 bases of the junction unmatched. Germline values: CDR1 SGDLS, CDR2 YYNGEE. The DNA for the CDR3 is TGTGCCAGCAGCGTAAGGAGCGGGAGAGAGTACAATGAGCAGTTCTTC. It yields the protein CASSVRSGREYNEQFF.

This clone has only one observation. The chain combines TRBV11-2 with TRBJ2-1, with no clear D. Germline-derived CDR1 and CDR2 are SGHAT and FQNNGV. This CDR3 is 15 amino acids long. V was pared by 6 bases and J by 5 bases, with 17 bases between. CDR3 sequence: CASRRQLLWHNEQFF. CDR3 nucleotides: TGTGCCAGCAGGCGCCAACTATTATGGCACAATGAGCAGTTCTTC.

The gene calls are TRBV27 and TRBJ2-7; TRBD1 aligns across 8 bases. The germline CDR1 and CDR2 sequences are MNHEY and SMNVEV (reference sequence). V dropped 2 bases and J dropped 7; count of bases not matched to a gene: 4. The CDR3 consists of 13 residues. The CDR3 protein is CASSLGQGAEQYF. In DNA, the CDR3 is TGTGCCAGCAGTTTAGGGCAGGGGGCAGAGCAGTACTTC.

This clone appeared a few times. The V and J genes are TRBV5-1 and TRBJ2-2; 7 nucleotides match TRBD2. CDR3 length: 15 residues. The trim removed 2 bases at V and 1 base at J, leaving 2 bases unmatched. CDR1 and CDR2 from the germline V gene are SGHRS and YFSETQ. The CDR3 DNA sequence: TGCGCCAGCAGCTTTTCTAGCGGGAACACCGGGGAGCTGTTTTTT. This codes for CASSFSSGNTGELFF.

The chain joins TRBV10-3 to TRBJ1-1; 10 bases are shared with TRBD1. The V gene's germline CDR1 is ENHRY and CDR2 SYGVKD. The CDR3 has 16 residues. Trimming at V came to 7 bases and at J to 6 bases, leaving 14 bases not matched to a gene. The CDR3 DNA reads as TGTGCCATCACCGGGACAGGGGAAGGTTCCAGCGCTGAAGCTTTCTTT. It yields the protein CAITGTGEGSSAEAFF.

This sequence joins TRBV19 and TRBJ1-5; D is unclear. CDR1 and CDR2 (germline): LNHDA, SQIVND (reference sequence). Between the trimmed V and J ends, which lost 5 bases and 7 bases, there was a span of 12 bases. The CDR3 spans 13 residues. CDR3 bases: TGTGCCAGTAGTCCTGGCCGGGTGCAGCCCCAGCATTTT. Translation gives CASSPGRVQPQHF.

The rearrangement uses TRBV4-3 and TRBJ2-7; 7 bases align to TRBD1. The CDR3 has 14 amino acids. Trimming took 1 base from V and 2 from J; bases not matched to a gene: 2. Looked up from germline, CDR1 is LGHNA and CDR2 is YSLEER. The CDR3 nucleotides read TGCGCCAGCAGCCAAGGACAGGGTACCTACGAGCAGTACTTC. Amino acid sequence: CASSQGQGTYEQYF.

The chain is built from TRBV27 and TRBJ2-5, with a weak D call TRBD1 (5 bases). CDR3 length: 13 amino acids. Germline-derived CDR1 and CDR2 are MNHEY and SMNVEV (reference sequence). V was pared by 6 bases and J by 3 bases, with 11 bases between. CDR3 loop: CASRRTGEETQYF. The CDR3 nucleotides are TGTGCCAGCAGAAGAACAGGAGAAGAGACCCAGTACTTC.